This record covers a single TCR beta chain. Its antigen is unidentified. The read ends 3 residues shy of where the CDR3 ends; the end is completed using the germline J gene. This entry comes from a study of T cells in women clearing cervical HPV infection. In the study overall: Cases: HPV16-related CIN3 or worse on histology, a couple of invasive cancers.

Per the germline V gene, CDR1 is DFQATT and CDR2 is SNEGSKA (reference sequence). The V and J ends lost 6 bases and 0 bases respectively, with 18 bases between them. The CDR3 spans 17 residues. immunoSEQ multiplex PCR used an average of around 1,200 ng genomic DNA. The assay was immunoSEQ multiplex PCR, and TCRdb's table has in-frame clones only and misses some. This sample's table has roughly 37,000 clones. Study-wide results and limits: TRBV6-7 abundance was lower in cases than controls (0.11% versus 0.16%).

The sequence was obtained from a woman aged 18-70 years with a cervical HPV16 infection that either progressed to CIN3+ or cleared (not recorded which). V is TRBV20-1 and J is TRBJ2-6; D tentatively reads TRBD1 or TRBD2 (6 bases each). The sample comprised blood buffy coat. The CDR3 DNA, read in part, is TGCAGTGCCTTCGGAGGGGGTACGGTCTCTGGGGCCAACGTC. Residues: CSAFGGGTVSGANV. The whole CDR3 sequence is CSAFGGGTVSGANVLTF.